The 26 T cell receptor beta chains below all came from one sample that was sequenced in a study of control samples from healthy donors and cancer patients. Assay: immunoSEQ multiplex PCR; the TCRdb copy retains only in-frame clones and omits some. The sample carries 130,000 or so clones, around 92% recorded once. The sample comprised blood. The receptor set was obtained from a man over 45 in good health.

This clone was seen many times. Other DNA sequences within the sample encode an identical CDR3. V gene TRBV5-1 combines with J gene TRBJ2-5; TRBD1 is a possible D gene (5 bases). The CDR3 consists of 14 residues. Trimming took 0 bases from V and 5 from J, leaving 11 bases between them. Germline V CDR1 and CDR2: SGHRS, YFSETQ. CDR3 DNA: TGCGCCAGCAGCTTGGTGCAGGGTGGGGAGACCCAGTACTTC. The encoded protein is CASSLVQGGETQYF.

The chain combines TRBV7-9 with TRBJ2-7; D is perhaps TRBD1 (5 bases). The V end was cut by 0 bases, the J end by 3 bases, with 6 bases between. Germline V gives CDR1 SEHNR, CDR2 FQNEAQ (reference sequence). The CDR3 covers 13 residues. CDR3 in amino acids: CASSLAQGYEQYF. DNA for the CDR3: TGTGCCAGCAGCTTAGCTCAGGGCTACGAGCAGTACTTC.

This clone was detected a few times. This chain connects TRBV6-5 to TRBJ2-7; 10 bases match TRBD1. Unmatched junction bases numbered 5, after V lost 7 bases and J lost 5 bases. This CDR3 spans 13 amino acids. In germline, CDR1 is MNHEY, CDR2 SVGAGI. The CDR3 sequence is CASKETGGHEQYF. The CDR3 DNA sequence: TGTGCCAGCAAGGAGACAGGGGGCCACGAGCAGTACTTC.

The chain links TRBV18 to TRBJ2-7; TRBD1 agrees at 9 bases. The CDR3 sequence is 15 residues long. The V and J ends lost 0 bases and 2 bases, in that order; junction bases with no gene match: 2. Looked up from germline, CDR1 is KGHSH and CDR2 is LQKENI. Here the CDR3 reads CASSPPWDRAYEQYF. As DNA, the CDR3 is TGTGCCAGCTCACCACCGTGGGACAGGGCCTACGAGCAGTACTTC.

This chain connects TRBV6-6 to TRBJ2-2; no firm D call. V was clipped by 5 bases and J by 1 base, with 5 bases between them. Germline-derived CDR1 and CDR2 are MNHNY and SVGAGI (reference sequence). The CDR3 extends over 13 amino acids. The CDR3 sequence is CASSTLNTGELFF. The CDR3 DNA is TGTGCCAGCAGTACCTTGAACACCGGGGAGCTGTTTTTT.

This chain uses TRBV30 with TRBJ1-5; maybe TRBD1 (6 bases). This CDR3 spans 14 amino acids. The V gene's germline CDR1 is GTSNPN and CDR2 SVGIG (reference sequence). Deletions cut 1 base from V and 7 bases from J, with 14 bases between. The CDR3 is CAWSGGAGRQPQHF. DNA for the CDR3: TGTGCCTGGAGTGGGGGGGCAGGGAGGCAGCCCCAGCATTTT.

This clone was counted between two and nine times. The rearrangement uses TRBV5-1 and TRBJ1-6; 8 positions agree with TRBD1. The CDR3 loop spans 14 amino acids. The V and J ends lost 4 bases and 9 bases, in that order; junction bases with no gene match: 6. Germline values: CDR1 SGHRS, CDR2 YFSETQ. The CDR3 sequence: CASSPGQDASPLHF. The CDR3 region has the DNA TGCGCCAGCAGCCCGGGACAGGACGCTTCACCCCTCCACTTT.

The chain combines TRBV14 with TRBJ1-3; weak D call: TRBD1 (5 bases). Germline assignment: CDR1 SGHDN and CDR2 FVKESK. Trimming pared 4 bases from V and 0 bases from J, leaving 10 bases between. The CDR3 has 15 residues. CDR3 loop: CASSLGHSSGNTIYF. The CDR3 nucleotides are TGTGCCAGCAGCCTAGGACACAGCTCTGGAAACACCATATATTTT.

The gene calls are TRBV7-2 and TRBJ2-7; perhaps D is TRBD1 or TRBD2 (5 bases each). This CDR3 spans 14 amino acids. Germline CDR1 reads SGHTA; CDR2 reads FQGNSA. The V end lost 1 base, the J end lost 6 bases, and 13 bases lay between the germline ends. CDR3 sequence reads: CASSLDGTVGEQYF. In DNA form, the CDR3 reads TGTGCCAGCAGCTTAGATGGGACCGTAGGCGAGCAGTACTTC.

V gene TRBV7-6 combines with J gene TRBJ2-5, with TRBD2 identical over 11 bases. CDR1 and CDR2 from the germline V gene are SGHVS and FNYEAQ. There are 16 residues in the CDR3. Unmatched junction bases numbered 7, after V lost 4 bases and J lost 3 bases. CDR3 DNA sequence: TGTGCCAGCAGCTCCCGACTAGCGGGGCAAGAAGAGACCCAGTACTTC. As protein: CASSSRLAGQEETQYF.

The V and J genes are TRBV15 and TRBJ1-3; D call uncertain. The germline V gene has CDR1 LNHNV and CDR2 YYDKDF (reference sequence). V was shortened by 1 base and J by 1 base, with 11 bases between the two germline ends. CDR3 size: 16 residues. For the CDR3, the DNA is TGTGCCACCAGCAGAGGAGTGGGATTATCTGGAAACACCATATATTTT. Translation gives CATSRGVGLSGNTIYF.

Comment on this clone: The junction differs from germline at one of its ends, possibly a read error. CDR3 bases: TGTGCCAGCAGGGAAGACAGGGGAAGTAACTATGGCTACACCTTC. Protein: CASREDRGSNYGYTF. V gene TRBV6-1 combines with J gene TRBJ1-2, with 8 nucleotides matching TRBD1. CDR1 is MNHNS, CDR2 SASEGT, per germline. This CDR3 spans 15 amino acids.

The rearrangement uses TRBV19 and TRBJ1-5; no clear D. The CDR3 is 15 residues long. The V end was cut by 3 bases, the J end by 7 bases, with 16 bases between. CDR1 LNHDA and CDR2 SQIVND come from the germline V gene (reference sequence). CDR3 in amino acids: CASSIKGSSGQPQHF. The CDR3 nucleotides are TGTGCCAGTAGTATTAAAGGGAGTTCAGGACAGCCCCAGCATTTT.

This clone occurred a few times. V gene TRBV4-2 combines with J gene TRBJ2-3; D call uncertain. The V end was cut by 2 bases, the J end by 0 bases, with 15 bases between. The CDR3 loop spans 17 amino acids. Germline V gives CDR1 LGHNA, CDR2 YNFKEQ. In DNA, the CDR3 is TGTGCCAGCAGCCAATCCAGGAATTCCCCTAGCACAGATACGCAGTATTTT. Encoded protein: CASSQSRNSPSTDTQYF.

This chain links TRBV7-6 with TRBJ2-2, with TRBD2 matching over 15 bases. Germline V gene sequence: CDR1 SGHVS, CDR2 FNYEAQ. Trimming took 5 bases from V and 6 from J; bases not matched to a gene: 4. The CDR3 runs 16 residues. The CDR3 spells CASSLRTSGGAGELFF. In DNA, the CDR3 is TGTGCCAGCAGCCTACGGACTAGCGGGGGGGCCGGGGAGCTGTTTTTT.

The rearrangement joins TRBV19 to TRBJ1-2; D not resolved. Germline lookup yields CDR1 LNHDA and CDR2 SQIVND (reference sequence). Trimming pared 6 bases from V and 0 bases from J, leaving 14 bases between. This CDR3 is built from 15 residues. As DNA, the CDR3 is TGTGCCAGTAGGCGCGGGGTGGGTGCTAACTATGGCTACACCTTC. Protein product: CASRRGVGANYGYTF. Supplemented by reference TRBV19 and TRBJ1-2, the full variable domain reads DGGITQSPKYLFRKEGQNVTLSCEQNLNHDAMYWYRQDPGQGLRLIYYSQIVNDFQKGDIAEGYSVSREKKESFPLTVTSAQKNPTAFYLCASRRGVGANYGYTFGSGTRLTVV.

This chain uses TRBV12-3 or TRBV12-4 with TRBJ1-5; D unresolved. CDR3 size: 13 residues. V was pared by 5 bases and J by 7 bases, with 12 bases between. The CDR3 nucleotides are TGTGCCAGCAGTCCCTCAGGTGGACAGCCCCAGCATTTT. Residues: CASSPSGGQPQHF.

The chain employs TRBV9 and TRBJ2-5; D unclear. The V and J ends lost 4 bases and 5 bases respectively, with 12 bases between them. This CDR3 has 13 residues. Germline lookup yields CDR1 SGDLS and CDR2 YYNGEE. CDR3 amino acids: CASSPWNKETQYF. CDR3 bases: TGTGCCAGCAGCCCTTGGAACAAGGAGACCCAGTACTTC. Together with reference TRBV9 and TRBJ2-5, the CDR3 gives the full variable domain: DSGVTQTPKHLITATGQRVTLRCSPRSGDLSVYWYQQSLDQGLQFLIQYYNGEERAKGNILERFSAQQFPDLHSELNLSSLELGDSALYFCASSPWNKETQYFGPGTRLLVL.

The CDR3 sequence is CASTPLGGSYNEQFF. The CDR3 DNA reads TGCGCCAGCACGCCTCTCGGGGGCTCCTACAATGAGCAGTTCTTC. This chain connects TRBV4-1 to TRBJ2-1; D might be TRBD2 (6 bases). Trimming pared 7 bases from V and 0 bases from J, leaving 13 bases between. The CDR3 covers 15 residues. Germline values: CDR1 MGHRA, CDR2 YSYEKL.

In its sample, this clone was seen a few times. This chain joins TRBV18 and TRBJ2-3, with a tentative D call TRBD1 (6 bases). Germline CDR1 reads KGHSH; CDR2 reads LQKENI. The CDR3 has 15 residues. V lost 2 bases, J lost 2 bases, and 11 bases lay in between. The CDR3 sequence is CASSPGGQLTDTQYF. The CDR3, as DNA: TGTGCCAGCTCACCAGGAGGACAGCTCACAGATACGCAGTATTTT.

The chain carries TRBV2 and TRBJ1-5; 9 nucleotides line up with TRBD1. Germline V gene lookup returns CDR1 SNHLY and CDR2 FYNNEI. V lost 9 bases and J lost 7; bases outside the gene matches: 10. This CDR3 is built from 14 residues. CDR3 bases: TGTGCCAGTAGAGGACAGACAGGGGGACAGCCCCAGCATTTT. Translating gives CASRGQTGGQPQHF. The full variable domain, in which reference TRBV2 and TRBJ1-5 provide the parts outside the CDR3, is EPEVTQTPSHQVTQMGQEVILRCVPISNHLYFYWYRQILGQKVEFLVSFYNNEISEKSEIFDDQFSVERPDGSNFTLKIRSTKLEDSAMYFCASRGQTGGQPQHFGDGTRLSIL.

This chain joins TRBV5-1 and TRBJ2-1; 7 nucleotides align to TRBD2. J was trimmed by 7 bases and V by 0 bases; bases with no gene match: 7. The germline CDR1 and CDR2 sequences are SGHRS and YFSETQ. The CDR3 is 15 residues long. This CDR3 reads CASSLAEGGLNEQFF. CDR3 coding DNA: TGCGCCAGCAGCTTGGCGGAGGGAGGGTTAAATGAGCAGTTCTTC.

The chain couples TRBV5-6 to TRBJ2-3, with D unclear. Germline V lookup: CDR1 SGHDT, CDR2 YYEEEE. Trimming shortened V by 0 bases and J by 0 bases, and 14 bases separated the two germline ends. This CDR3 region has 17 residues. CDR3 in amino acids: CASSLAGSPLSTDTQYF. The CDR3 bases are TGTGCCAGCAGCTTGGCGGGTTCACCCCTTAGCACAGATACGCAGTATTTT. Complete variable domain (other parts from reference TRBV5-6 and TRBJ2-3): DAGVTQSPTHLIKTRGQQVTLRCSPKSGHDTVSWYQQALGQGPQFIFQYYEEEERQRGNFPDRFSGHQFPNYSSELNVNALLLGDSALYLCASSLAGSPLSTDTQYFGPGTRLTVL.

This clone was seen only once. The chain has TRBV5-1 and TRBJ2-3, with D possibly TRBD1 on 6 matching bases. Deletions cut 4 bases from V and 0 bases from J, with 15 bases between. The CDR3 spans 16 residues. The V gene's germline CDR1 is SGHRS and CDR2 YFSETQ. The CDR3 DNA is TGCGCCAGCAGCCCGGGACACCAAACTAGCACAGATACGCAGTATTTT. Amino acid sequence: CASSPGHQTSTDTQYF.

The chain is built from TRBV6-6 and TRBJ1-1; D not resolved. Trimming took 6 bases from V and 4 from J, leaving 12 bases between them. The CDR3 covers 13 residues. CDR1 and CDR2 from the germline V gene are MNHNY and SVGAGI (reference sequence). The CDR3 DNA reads TGTGCCAGCAGCCGCAAGGGAGGCACTGAAGCTTTCTTT. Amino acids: CASSRKGGTEAFF.

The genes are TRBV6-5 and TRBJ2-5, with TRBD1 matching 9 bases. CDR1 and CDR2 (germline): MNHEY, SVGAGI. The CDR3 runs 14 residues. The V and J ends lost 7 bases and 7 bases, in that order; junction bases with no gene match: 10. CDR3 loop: CASIGDRGARTQYF. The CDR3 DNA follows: TGTGCCAGCATCGGAGACAGGGGGGCTCGGACCCAGTACTTC.